The 14 T cell receptor beta chains reported below all come from one sample, sequenced in a study of CD8+CD57+ T cells in acquired aplastic anemia. Whoever was chosen for sequencing had shown CD8+CD57+ cell expansion by flow cytometry. The TCR beta profiling, which covered VDJ combination and CDR3 sequence, was carried out using genomic DNA as the template. TCRdb recomputed calls from the reads with MiXCR, one row per CDR3 protein. Of about 150,000 distinct CDR3 sequences in the sample, approximately 51% were seen once. The sequenced sample consisted of sorted CD4+, CD8+, or CD8+CD57+ T cells (not recorded which) from PBMCs. Source of these receptors: a human donor with aplastic anemia.

A few counts support this clonotype. The chain recombines TRBV9 with TRBJ1-4; 7 bases align to TRBD1. This CDR3 comprises 14 residues. Germline V gene data show CDR1 as SGDLS and CDR2 as YYNGEE. V lost 0 bases to trimming and J lost 8 bases; unmatched junction nucleotides: 4. The CDR3, as DNA: TGTGCCAGCAGCGTAGGACAGGGAAGAGAAAAACTGTTTTTT. Amino acids: CASSVGQGREKLFF.

This clonotype was seen repeatedly, ten times or more. The chain carries TRBV6-1 and TRBJ1-2; TRBD1 agrees at 8 bases. With 7 bases clipped from V and 4 bases from J, the junction kept 14 bases outside the gene matches. Per the germline V gene, CDR1 is MNHNS and CDR2 is SASEGT. This CDR3 is built from 16 residues. CDR3 DNA sequence: TGTGCCAGCAAGGCATGGGACAGGAGGACGAGCTATGGCTACACCTTC. Protein sequence: CASKAWDRRTSYGYTF.

The chain combines TRBV24-1 with TRBJ1-5; possible D gene TRBD1, 6 bases. CDR1 and CDR2 from the germline V gene are KGHDR and SFDVKD. This CDR3 comprises 15 residues. V lost 5 bases to trimming and J lost 7 bases, with 17 bases between them. CDR3 DNA: TGTGCCACCAGTGGTCCGGGACACGAGGAGCAGCCCCAGCATTTT. Translating gives CATSGPGHEEQPQHF.

This clonotype has a count of ten or more. In DNA, the CDR3 is TGTGCCAGCAGTTCCAGGGGTACTGGAAACACCATATATTTT. Translation: CASSSRGTGNTIYF. The chain recombines TRBV12-3 or TRBV12-4 with TRBJ1-3, with D perhaps TRBD1 (6 bases). V dropped 4 bases and J dropped 2 bases, with 9 bases sitting between them. The CDR3 runs 14 residues.

This clonotype was seen once. This chain uses TRBV20-1 with TRBJ1-5; D is ambiguous. V lost 5 bases and J 7 bases, leaving 9 bases between the germline ends. The CDR3 is 11 residues long. Germline V gene lookup returns CDR1 DFQATT and CDR2 SNEGSKA (reference sequence). This CDR3 reads CSAGRGQPQHF. In DNA form, the CDR3 reads TGCAGTGCTGGTCGGGGACAGCCCCAGCATTTT.

V is TRBV6-2 or TRBV6-3 and J is TRBJ2-3; 7 bases fit TRBD2. The V gene's germline CDR1 is MNHEY and CDR2 SVGEGT. Trimming removed 1 base from V and 0 bases from J; junction bases left unmatched: 7. This CDR3 comprises 17 residues. CDR3 coding DNA: TGTGCCAGCAGTTACTATACCGGGACTACCAGCACAGATACGCAGTATTTT. Its translation: CASSYYTGTTSTDTQYF.

The chain employs TRBV24-1 and TRBJ1-3; possible D gene TRBD1, 5 bases. Trimming took 9 bases from V and 0 from J, leaving 11 bases between them. The CDR3 contains 14 residues. Germline CDR1 reads KGHDR; CDR2 reads SFDVKD. CDR3 nucleotide sequence: TGTGCCACCCCCAGGGTCCTCTCTGGAAACACCATATATTTT. As protein: CATPRVLSGNTIYF.

The CDR3 is CASSEEGAGGTDTQYF. CDR3 sequence (DNA): TGTGCCAGCAGCGAGGAGGGGGCGGGAGGCACAGATACGCAGTATTTT. V usage is TRBV9 and J usage is TRBJ2-3, with D perhaps being TRBD1 or TRBD2 (7 bases each). Germline V gene sequence: CDR1 SGDLS, CDR2 YYNGEE. V was trimmed by 3 bases and J by 1 base, leaving 15 bases between them. The CDR3 contains 16 residues.

The chain employs TRBV11-2 and TRBJ2-1; 9 bases align to TRBD1. After removal of 5 bases from V and 6 bases from J, the junction contained 5 bases not matched to a gene. Germline CDR1 is SGHAT and CDR2 is FQNNGV. The CDR3 is 14 residues long. DNA for the CDR3: TGTGCCAGCAGCACGGGACAGGGTCGCAATGAGCAGTTCTTC. Its translation: CASSTGQGRNEQFF.

The rearrangement joins TRBV10-3 to TRBJ1-1; TRBD1 aligns across 9 bases. Trimming took 0 bases from V and 5 from J; bases not matched to a gene: 4. The CDR3 has 15 residues. The germline V gene encodes CDR1 ENHRY and CDR2 SYGVKD. The CDR3 sequence: CAISESRTGVTEAFF. The CDR3 nucleotides are TGTGCCATCAGTGAGTCTAGGACAGGGGTGACTGAAGCTTTCTTT.

This clonotype has a count of ten or more. This chain joins TRBV19 and TRBJ1-4; no clear D gene. Germline V gene lookup returns CDR1 LNHDA and CDR2 SQIVND (reference sequence). The CDR3 has 12 amino acids. V gave up 5 bases and J gave up 8 bases, with 9 bases separating them. The CDR3 sequence is CASSHGREKLFF. The CDR3 DNA sequence: TGTGCCAGTAGTCACGGACGGGAAAAACTGTTTTTT.

V usage is TRBV2 and J usage is TRBJ2-5; weak D call: TRBD2 (6 bases). The germline V and J ends were trimmed by 7 bases and 2 bases, with 11 bases remaining between them. Germline V lookup: CDR1 SNHLY, CDR2 FYNNEI. CDR3 length: 13 amino acids. CDR3 residues: CASTLAVQETQYF. The DNA of the CDR3 is TGTGCCAGCACCTTAGCGGTACAAGAGACCCAGTACTTC.

This clonotype came up many times. The CDR3 is CASSLTSGYNEQFF. In DNA form, the CDR3 reads TGTGCCAGCAGCTTAACTAGCGGATACAATGAGCAGTTCTTC. The rearrangement joins TRBV5-4 to TRBJ2-1, with TRBD2 matching 8 bases. The CDR3 has 14 residues. After removal of 2 bases from V and 4 bases from J, the junction contained 2 bases not matched to a gene. The germline CDR1 and CDR2 sequences are SGHNT and YYREEE (reference sequence).

The chain is built from TRBV9 and TRBJ1-2; no reliable D call. The V gene's germline CDR1 is SGDLS and CDR2 YYNGEE. CDR3 length: 11 amino acids. V was clipped by 3 bases and J by 5 bases, with 5 bases between them. This CDR3 is CASSAPYGYTF. The DNA for the CDR3 is TGTGCCAGCAGCGCTCCTTATGGCTACACCTTC.